Reported below is one T cell receptor beta chain. Its target is unknown. Germline V gene sequence: CDR1 GTSNPN, CDR2 SVGIG (reference sequence). Trimming removed 2 bases from V and 4 bases from J, with 17 bases in between. CDR3 size: 15 residues. Profiled with immunoSEQ multiplex PCR; TCRdb holds only in-frame clones, not every one. Here the sample spans more than 2,000,000 clones, 90% to 95% being singletons. The data were taken from a study of shared clonotypes between healthy human individuals. General observations from the study: Sequencing depth was expected to affect clonotype sharing among donors.

Sequencing input: naive CD4+ T cells sorted from blood. This sample's subset: CD45RA+ positively selected. The chain uses TRBV30 and TRBJ2-5; D assignment may be TRBD1 or TRBD2 (5 bases each). The TCR sequence derives from a young man in good health. The CDR3 DNA is TGTGCCTGGAGTTTCCCTTTCGGGACGGGAGAGACCCAGTACTTC. Translating it yields CAWSFPFGTGETQYF. Looking up the rest from reference TRBV30 and TRBJ2-5 gives the full variable domain: SQTIHQWPATLVQPVGSPLSLECTVEGTSNPNLYWYRQAAGRGLQLLFYSVGIGQISSEVPQNLSASRPQDRQFILSSKKLLLSDSGFYLCAWSFPFGTGETQYFGPGTRLLVL.